This T cell receptor (beta chain) was sequenced in a study of blood T cell repertoires in COVID-19. Study summary: The analysed material was cDNA or gDNA that came from T cells, B-cell-depleted T cells, or PBMCs.

The CDR3 has 13 amino acids. Trimming took 3 bases from V and 3 from J, leaving 9 bases between them. CDR1 is MNHEY and CDR2 is SMNVEV in the germline V gene (reference sequence). In the study's own analysis: How many nucleated cells were present was estimated from reference gene primer amplification. Profiling relied on immunoSEQ multiplex PCR, and the TCRdb table lists in-frame clones only, not all of them. V and J calls and clone size come straight from that table; D and trimming were deduced from the DNA. The table shows about 110,000 clones, with around 87% occurring only once. The chain has TRBV27 and TRBJ2-7, with TRBD1 as a possible D gene (5 bases). Sequenced input: peripheral blood. The receptor was isolated from a woman at least 80 years old with acute or convalescent COVID-19. The CDR3 nucleotides are TGTGCCAGCAGTTTGGGCAGGGTCTACGAGCAGTACTTC. This encodes CASSLGRVYEQYF.